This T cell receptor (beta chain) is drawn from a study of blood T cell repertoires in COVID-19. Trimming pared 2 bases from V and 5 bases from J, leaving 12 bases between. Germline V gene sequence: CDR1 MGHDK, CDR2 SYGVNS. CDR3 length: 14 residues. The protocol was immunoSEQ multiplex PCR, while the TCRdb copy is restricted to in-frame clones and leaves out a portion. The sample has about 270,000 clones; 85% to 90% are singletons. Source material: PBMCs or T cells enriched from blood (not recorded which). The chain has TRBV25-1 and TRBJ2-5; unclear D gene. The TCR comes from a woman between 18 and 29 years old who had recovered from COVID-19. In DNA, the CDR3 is TGTGCCAGCAGTGAAAAGGTGGAGCCGGAGACCCAGTACTTC. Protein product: CASSEKVEPETQYF.